The T cell receptor beta chain described here comes from a study of T cell repertoires in cytomegalovirus infection. Study summary: Recently identified HLA-C-restricted CMV epitopes were used, and well-studied HLA-B-restricted CMV epitopes were used as well. Based on public TCR beta signatures, there were indications of CMV infection and of a matching HLA type.

In the case of this clonotype: The antigen is not known.

Study outcomes and limitations: The study identified carriers of CMV plus the relevant HLA from cumulative public TCR beta family frequency. HLA-C-restricted CMV-specific TCR beta clonotypes prevailed in the ex vivo response.

TCRdb re-analysed the reads in MiXCR, keeping a single row per CDR3 protein. This sample yields 700,000 to 900,000 distinct CDR3 sequences, of which around 29% are seen a single time; around 13% belongs to the top ten. The CDR3 runs to 21 residues. Germline V gene sequence: CDR1 DFQATT, CDR2 SNEGSKA (reference sequence). V lost 0 bases and J lost 3, with 33 bases in between. This material consisted of cultured CD8+ T cells from PBMCs, taken from culture after CMV antigen stimulation. The receptor's source is a human donor in good health (CMV status not recorded). Some clones in this sample may be carry-over from other donors' samples. This chain joins TRBV20-1 and TRBJ2-7; D possibly uses TRBD1 or TRBD2 (7 bases each). The CDR3 DNA is TGCAGTGCTAGAGAAGGCCACACCGGGACAGAGACCCGGGGGGAACTCTACGAGCAGTACTTC. Encoded protein: CSAREGHTGTETRGELYEQYF.